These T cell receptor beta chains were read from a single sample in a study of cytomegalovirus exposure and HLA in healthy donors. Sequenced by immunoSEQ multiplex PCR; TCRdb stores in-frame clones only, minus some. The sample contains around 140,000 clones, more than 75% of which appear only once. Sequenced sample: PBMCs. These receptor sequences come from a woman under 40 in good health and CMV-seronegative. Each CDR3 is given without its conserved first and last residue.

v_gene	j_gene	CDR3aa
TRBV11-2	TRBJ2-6	ASSPGVAGANVLT
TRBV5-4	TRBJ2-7	ASGTGPVEQY
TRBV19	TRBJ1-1	ASSPLLSGDTEAF
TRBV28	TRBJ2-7	ATDFPGQGSYEQY
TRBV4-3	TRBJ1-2	ASSRGDREPYSYT
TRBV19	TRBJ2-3	ASRRGDTQY
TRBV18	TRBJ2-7	ASSPTTGGNEQY
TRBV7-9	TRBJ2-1	ASSPPTGVDEQF
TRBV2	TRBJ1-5	ASNDRVARPQH
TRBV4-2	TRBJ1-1	ASEGKGRTEAF
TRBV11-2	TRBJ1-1	ASSLTDWSGAF
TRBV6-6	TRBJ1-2	ASSYSQGWDYGYT
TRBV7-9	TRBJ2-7	ASSPVSGLETYEQY
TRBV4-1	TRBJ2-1	ASSQPGGSYNEQF
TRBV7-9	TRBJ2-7	ASSDLAGREQY
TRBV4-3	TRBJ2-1	ASSQGLSGTYNEQF
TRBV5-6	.	ASSWGPEGEQY
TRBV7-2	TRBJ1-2	ASSSWTGGSYGYT
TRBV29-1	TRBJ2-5	SVRPSGTGGETQY
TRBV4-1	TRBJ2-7	ASSQADRVDEQY
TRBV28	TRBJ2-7	ASSWDRVYEQY
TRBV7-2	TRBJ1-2	ASSTGQGAGGYT
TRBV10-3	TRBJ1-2	AISRSGQSNYGYT
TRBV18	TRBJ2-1	ASSPMTLAGGYEQF
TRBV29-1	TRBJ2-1	SVKSGQGWNEQF
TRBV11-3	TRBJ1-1	ASSSGDSTEAF
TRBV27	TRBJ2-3	ASSQRTSGSTDTQY